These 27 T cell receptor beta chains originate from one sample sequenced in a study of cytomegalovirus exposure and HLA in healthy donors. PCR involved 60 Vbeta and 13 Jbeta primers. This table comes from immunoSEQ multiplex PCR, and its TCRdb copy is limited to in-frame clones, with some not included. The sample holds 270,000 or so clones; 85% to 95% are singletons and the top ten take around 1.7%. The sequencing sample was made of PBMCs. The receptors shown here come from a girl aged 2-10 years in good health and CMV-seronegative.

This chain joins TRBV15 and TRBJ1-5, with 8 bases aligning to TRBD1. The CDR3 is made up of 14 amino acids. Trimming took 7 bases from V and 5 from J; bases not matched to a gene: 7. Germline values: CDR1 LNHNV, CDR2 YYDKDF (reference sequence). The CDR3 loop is CATKKTGDYQPQHF. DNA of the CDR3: TGTGCCACCAAGAAGACAGGGGACTATCAGCCCCAGCATTTT.

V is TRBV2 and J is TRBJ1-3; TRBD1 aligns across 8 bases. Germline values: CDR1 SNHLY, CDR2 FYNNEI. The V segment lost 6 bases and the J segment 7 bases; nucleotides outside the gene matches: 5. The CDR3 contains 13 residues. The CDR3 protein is CASRLGQGNTIYF. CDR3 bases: TGTGCCAGCAGACTCGGACAGGGTAACACCATATATTTT.

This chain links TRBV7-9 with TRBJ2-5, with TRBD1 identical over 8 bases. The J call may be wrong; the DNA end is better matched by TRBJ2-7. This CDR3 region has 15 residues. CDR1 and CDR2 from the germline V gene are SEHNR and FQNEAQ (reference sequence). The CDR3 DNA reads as TGTGCCAGCAGCTTAGCGACAGGGGCTACTTACGAGCAGTACTTC. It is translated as CASSLATGATYEQYF.

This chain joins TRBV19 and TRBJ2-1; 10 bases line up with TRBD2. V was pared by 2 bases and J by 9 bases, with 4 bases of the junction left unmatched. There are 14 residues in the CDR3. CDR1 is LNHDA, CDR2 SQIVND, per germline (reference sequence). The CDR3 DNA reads TGTGCCAGTAGTATAACTAGCGGGACGGGTGAGCAGTTCTTC. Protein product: CASSITSGTGEQFF. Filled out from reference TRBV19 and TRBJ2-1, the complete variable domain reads DGGITQSPKYLFRKEGQNVTLSCEQNLNHDAMYWYRQDPGQGLRLIYYSQIVNDFQKGDIAEGYSVSREKKESFPLTVTSAQKNPTAFYLCASSITSGTGEQFFGPGTRLTVL.

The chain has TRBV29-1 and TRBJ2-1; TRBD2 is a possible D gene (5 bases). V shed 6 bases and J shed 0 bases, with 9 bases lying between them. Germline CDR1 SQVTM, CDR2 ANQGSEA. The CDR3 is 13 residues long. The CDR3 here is CSVKRGSYNEQFF. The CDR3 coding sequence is TGCAGCGTAAAACGGGGCTCCTACAATGAGCAGTTCTTC.

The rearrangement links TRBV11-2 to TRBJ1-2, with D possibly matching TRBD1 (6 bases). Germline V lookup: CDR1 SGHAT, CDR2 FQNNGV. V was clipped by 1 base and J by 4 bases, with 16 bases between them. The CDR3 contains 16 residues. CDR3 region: CASSLVLGQNPYGYTF. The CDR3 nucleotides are TGTGCCAGCAGCTTAGTCCTCGGACAGAATCCCTATGGCTACACCTTC. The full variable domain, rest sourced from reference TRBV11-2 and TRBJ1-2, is EAGVAQSPRYKIIEKRQSVAFWCNPISGHATLYWYQQILGQGPKLLIQFQNNGVVDDSQLPKDRFSAERLKGVDSTLKIQPAKLEDSAVYLCASSLVLGQNPYGYTFGSGTRLTVV.

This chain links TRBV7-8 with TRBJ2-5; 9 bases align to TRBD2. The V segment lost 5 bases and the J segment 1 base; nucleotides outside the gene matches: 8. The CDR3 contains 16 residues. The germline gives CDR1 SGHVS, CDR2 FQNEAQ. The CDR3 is CASSLPGRGGQETQYF. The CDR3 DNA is TGTGCCAGCAGCCTGCCCGGGCGGGGGGGCCAAGAGACCCAGTACTTC.

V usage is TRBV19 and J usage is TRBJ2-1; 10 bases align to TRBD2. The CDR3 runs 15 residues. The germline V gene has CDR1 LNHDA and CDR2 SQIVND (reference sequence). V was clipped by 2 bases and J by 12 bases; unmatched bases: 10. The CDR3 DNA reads TGTGCCAGTAGTATACAAAGCGGGAGGGCGGGGGGGCAGTTCTTC. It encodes CASSIQSGRAGGQFF.

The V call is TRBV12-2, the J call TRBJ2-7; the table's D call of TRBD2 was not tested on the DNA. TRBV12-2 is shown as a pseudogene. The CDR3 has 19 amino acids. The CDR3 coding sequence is TGTGCAAGTCGCTTAGCTACGGGACTAGCGGGAGTTGGCTCCTACGAGCAGTACTTC. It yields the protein CASRLATGLAGVGSYEQYF.

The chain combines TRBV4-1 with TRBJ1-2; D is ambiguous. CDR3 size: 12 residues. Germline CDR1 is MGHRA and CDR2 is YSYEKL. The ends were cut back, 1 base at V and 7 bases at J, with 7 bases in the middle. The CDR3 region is CASSQGEVGYTF. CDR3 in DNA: TGCGCCAGCAGCCAAGGGGAGGTTGGCTACACCTTC.

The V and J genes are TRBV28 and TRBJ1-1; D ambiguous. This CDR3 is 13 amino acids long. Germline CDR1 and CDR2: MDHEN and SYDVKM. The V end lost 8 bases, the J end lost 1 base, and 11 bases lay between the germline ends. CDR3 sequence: CASGLRQNTEAFF. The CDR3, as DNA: TGTGCCAGCGGACTCCGACAGAACACTGAAGCTTTCTTT.

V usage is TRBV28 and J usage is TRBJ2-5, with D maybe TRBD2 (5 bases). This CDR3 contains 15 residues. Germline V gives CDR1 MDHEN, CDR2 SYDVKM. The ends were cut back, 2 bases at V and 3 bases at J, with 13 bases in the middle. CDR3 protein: CASSLPRGFEETQYF. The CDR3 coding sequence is TGTGCCAGCAGTTTACCTCGGGGTTTTGAAGAGACCCAGTACTTC.

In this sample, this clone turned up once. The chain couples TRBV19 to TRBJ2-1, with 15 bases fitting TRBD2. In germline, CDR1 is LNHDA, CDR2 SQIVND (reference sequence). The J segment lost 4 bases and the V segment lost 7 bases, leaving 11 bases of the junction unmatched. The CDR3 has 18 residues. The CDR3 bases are TGTGCCAGTATTCCGGGACTAGCGGGAGGCAATGGATACAATGAGCAGTTCTTC. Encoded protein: CASIPGLAGGNGYNEQFF. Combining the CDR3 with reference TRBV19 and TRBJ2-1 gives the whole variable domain DGGITQSPKYLFRKEGQNVTLSCEQNLNHDAMYWYRQDPGQGLRLIYYSQIVNDFQKGDIAEGYSVSREKKESFPLTVTSAQKNPTAFYLCASIPGLAGGNGYNEQFFGPGTRLTVL.

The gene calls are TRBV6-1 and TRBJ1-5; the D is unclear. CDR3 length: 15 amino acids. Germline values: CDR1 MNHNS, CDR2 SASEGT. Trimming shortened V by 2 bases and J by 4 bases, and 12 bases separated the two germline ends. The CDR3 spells CASSEQGGGNQPQHF. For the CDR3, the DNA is TGTGCCAGCAGTGAACAAGGTGGCGGGAATCAGCCCCAGCATTTT.

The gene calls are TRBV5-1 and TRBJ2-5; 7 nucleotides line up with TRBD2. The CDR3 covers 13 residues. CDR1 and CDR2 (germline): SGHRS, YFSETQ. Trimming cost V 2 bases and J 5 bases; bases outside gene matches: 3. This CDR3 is CASSLGLVETQYF. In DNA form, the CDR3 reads TGCGCCAGCAGCTTAGGACTAGTTGAGACCCAGTACTTC.

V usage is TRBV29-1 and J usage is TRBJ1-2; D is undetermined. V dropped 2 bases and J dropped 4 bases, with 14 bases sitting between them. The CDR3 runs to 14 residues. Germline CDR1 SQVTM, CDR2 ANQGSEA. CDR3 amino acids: CSVESGLGGYGYTF. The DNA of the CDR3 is TGCAGCGTTGAATCTGGGCTCGGTGGCTATGGCTACACCTTC.

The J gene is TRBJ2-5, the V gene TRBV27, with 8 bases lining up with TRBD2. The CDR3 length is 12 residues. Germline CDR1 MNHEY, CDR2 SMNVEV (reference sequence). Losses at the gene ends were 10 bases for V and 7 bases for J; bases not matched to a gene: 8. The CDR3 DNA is TGTGCCACCGGAGGACGGGAGGGGACCCAGTACTTC. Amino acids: CATGGREGTQYF.

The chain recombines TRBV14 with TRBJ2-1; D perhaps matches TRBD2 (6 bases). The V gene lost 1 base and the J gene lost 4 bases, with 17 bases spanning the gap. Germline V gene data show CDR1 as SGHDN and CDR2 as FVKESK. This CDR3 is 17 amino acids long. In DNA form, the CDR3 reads TGTGCCAGCAGCCAAGCTAGGAGGGTTCTCGTGTACAATGAGCAGTTCTTC. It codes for CASSQARRVLVYNEQFF.

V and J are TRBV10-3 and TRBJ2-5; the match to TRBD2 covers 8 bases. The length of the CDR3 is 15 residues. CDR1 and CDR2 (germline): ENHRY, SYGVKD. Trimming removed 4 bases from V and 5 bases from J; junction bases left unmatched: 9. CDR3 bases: TGTGCCATCAGTGGGGGGGGTAGCGGGACGGAGACCCAGTACTTC. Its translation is CAISGGGSGTETQYF.

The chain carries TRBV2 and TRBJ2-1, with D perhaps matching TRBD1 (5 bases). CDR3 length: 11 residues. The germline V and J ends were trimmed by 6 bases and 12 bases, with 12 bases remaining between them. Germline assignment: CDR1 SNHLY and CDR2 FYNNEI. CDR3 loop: CASSPDRVQFF. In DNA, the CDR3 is TGTGCCAGCAGCCCCGACAGAGTGCAGTTCTTC.

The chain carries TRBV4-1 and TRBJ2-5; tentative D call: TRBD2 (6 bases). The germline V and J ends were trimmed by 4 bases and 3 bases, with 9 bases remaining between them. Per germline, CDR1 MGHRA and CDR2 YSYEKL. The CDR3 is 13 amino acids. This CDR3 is CASSLRLEETQYF. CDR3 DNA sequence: TGCGCCAGCAGCCTCAGACTAGAAGAGACCCAGTACTTC.

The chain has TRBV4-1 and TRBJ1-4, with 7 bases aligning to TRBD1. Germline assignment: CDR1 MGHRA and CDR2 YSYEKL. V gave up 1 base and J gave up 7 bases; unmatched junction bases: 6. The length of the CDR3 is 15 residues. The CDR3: CASSQVAGGSEKLFF. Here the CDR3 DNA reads TGCGCCAGCAGCCAAGTCGCAGGGGGAAGTGAAAAACTGTTTTTT.

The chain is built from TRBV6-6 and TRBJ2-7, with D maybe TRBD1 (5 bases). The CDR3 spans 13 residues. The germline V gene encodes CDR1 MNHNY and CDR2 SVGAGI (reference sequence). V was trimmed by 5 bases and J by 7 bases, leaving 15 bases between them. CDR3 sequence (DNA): TGTGCCAGCAGTCAGACAGCTTTGAGGGAGCAGTACTTC. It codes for CASSQTALREQYF.

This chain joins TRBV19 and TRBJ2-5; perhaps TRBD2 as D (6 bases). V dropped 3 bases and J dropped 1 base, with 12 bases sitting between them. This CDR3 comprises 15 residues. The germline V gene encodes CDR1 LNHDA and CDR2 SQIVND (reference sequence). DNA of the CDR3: TGTGCCAGTAGTATTGCGGAGGGTAGCCAAGAGACCCAGTACTTC. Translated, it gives CASSIAEGSQETQYF.

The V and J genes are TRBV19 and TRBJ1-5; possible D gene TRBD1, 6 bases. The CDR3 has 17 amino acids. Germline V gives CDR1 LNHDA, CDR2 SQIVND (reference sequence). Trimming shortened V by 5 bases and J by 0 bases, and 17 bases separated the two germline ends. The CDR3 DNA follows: TGTGCCAGTAGTTCGGACGACAGGACCTATAGCAATCAGCCCCAGCATTTT. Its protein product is CASSSDDRTYSNQPQHF.

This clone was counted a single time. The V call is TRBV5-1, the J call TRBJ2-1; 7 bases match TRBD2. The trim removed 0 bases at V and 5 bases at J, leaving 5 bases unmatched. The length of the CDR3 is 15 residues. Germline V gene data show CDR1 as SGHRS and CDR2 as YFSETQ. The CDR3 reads CASSLALGGNNEQFF. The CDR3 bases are TGCGCCAGCAGCTTGGCCCTGGGGGGGAACAATGAGCAGTTCTTC.

CDR3 in DNA: TGTGCCAGCAGATATCAGGGACTCATACCCTACGAGCAGTACTTC. This codes for CASRYQGLIPYEQYF. The chain links TRBV27 to TRBJ2-7; a weak D match, TRBD2 (6 bases). This CDR3 comprises 15 residues. Deletions cut 6 bases from V and 2 bases from J, with 17 bases between. Germline V gene data show CDR1 as MNHEY and CDR2 as SMNVEV (reference sequence).